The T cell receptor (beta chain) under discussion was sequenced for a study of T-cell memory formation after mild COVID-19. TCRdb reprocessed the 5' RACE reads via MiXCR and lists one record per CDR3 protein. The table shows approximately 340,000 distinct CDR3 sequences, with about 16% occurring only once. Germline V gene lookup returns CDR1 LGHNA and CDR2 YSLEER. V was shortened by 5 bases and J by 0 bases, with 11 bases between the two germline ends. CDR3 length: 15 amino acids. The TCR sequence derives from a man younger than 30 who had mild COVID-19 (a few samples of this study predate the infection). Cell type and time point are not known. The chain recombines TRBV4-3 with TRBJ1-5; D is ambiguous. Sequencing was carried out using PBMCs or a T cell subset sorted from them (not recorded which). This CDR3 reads CASSAQIYSNQPQHF. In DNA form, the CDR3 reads TGCGCCAGCAGCGCGCAGATTTATAGCAATCAGCCCCAGCATTTT.